Each of the 26 T cell receptor beta chains below was sequenced from the same sample in a study of graft-versus-host responses after intestinal transplantation. Clones were sequenced by immunoSEQ multiplex PCR, and TCRdb holds only the in-frame ones, with some missing. The repertoire includes around 110,000 clones, around nine tenths of them detected once, and roughly 0.24% sits in the top ten. Their target antigens are unknown. This sample comprised unstimulated CD4+ T cells sorted from spleen or lymph node cells, obtained before transplant. The receptors were gathered from a human donor who was the organ donor for an intestinal transplant.

The chain has TRBV28 and TRBJ2-1; tentatively, D is TRBD1 (5 bases). Trimming took off 5 bases at V and 5 bases at J, with 22 bases between the two ends. CDR3 size: 17 residues. The germline CDR1 and CDR2 sequences are MDHEN and SYDVKM. CDR3 bases: TGTGCCAGCAGTCCCATACACCAGGGTAAAATAAACAATGAGCAGTTCTTC. It translates to CASSPIHQGKINNEQFF.

The chain is built from TRBV28 and TRBJ2-7; unclear D gene. V lost 6 bases, J lost 0 bases, and 12 bases lay in between. The CDR3 contains 14 residues. Germline assignment: CDR1 MDHEN and CDR2 SYDVKM. The CDR3 sequence: CASRGGRLSYEQYF. In nucleotides, the CDR3 is TGTGCCAGCAGAGGCGGACGGCTCTCCTACGAGCAGTACTTC.

This sequence joins TRBV5-1 and TRBJ2-7; TRBD1 aligns across 9 bases. Germline V gene data show CDR1 as SGHRS and CDR2 as YFSETQ. The CDR3 sequence is 14 residues long. The ends lost 0 bases at V and 6 bases at J; junction bases unmatched: 4. In nucleotides, the CDR3 is TGCGCCAGCAGCTTGGCGGGACAGGGCGGCGAGCAGTACTTC. This codes for CASSLAGQGGEQYF.

The rearrangement joins TRBV5-1 to TRBJ2-1, with 7 bases that match TRBD2. Germline CDR1 SGHRS, CDR2 YFSETQ. Unmatched junction bases numbered 8, after V lost 3 bases and J lost 2 bases. This CDR3 is built from 16 residues. CDR3 residues: CASSSLAGRAYNEQFF. In DNA, the CDR3 is TGCGCCAGCAGCTCCTTAGCGGGCCGAGCCTACAATGAGCAGTTCTTC.

The chain links TRBV27 to TRBJ1-1; a possible D gene is TRBD1 (5 bases). V gave up 4 bases and J gave up 4 bases, with 13 bases separating them. Germline V gene sequence: CDR1 MNHEY, CDR2 SMNVEV (reference sequence). This CDR3 contains 14 residues. CDR3 coding DNA: TGTGCCAGCAGTTCGGGGGTGGGTATCACTGAAGCTTTCTTT. Its translation: CASSSGVGITEAFF.

The chain recombines TRBV7-2 with TRBJ1-3, with D hard to call. The length of the CDR3 is 14 residues. The germline V gene has CDR1 SGHTA and CDR2 FQGNSA. V dropped 3 bases and J dropped 11 bases, with 17 bases sitting between them. CDR3 nucleotide sequence: TGTGCCAGCAGCTTCGGCCCGGGAAATTTCCCCATATATTTT. Its protein is CASSFGPGNFPIYF.

The V call is TRBV28, the J call TRBJ1-2, with D tentatively TRBD1 (5 bases). The CDR3 is made up of 14 amino acids. Germline V gene data show CDR1 as MDHEN and CDR2 as SYDVKM. The V gene lost 3 bases and the J gene lost 8 bases, with 16 bases spanning the gap. In DNA, the CDR3 is TGTGCCAGCAGTTTCCCCCTCGGGGGGGAGGGCTACACCTTC. As protein: CASSFPLGGEGYTF.

This clone came up once. The V gene is TRBV5-1, the J gene TRBJ1-1; TRBD1 might be the D (6 bases). The CDR3 contains 14 residues. V was clipped by 4 bases and J by 5 bases, with 15 bases between them. Per the germline V gene, CDR1 is SGHRS and CDR2 is YFSETQ. CDR3 in DNA: TGCGCCAGCAGCCTGGACAGTAGTACGACTGAAGCTTTCTTT. This translates into CASSLDSSTTEAFF. The full variable domain, with the rest looked up from reference TRBV5-1 and TRBJ1-1, is KAGVTQTPRYLIKTRGQQVTLSCSPISGHRSVSWYQQTPGQGLQFLFEYFSETQRNKGNFPGRFSGRQFSNSRSEMNVSTLELGDSALYLCASSLDSSTTEAFFGQGTRLTVV.

V is TRBV18 and J is TRBJ1-2; D gene unclear. Trimming took off 5 bases at V and 3 bases at J, with 13 bases between the two ends. Germline CDR1 is KGHSH and CDR2 is LQKENI. The CDR3 is made up of 14 amino acids. The chain's CDR3 is CASSSSIGYYGYTF. The CDR3 bases are TGTGCCAGCTCATCCTCGATCGGCTACTATGGCTACACCTTC.

This sequence joins TRBV6-5 and TRBJ1-1, with D unresolved. Germline V lookup: CDR1 MNHEY, CDR2 SVGAGI. The V and J ends lost 6 bases and 6 bases respectively, with 17 bases between them. The CDR3 is 14 residues long. The CDR3 loop reads CASRLVREDPEAFF. DNA for the CDR3: TGTGCCAGCAGACTCGTCCGGGAGGACCCTGAAGCTTTCTTT.

The V gene is TRBV5-4, the J gene TRBJ2-3, with D perhaps TRBD2 (5 bases). The V gene's germline CDR1 is SGHNT and CDR2 YYREEE (reference sequence). The CDR3 runs to 14 residues. V lost 1 base, J lost 2 bases, and 8 bases lay in between. CDR3 amino acids: CASSLSSTTDTQYF. The CDR3 bases are TGTGCCAGCAGCTTGTCTAGCACCACAGATACGCAGTATTTT.

This chain connects TRBV7-9 to TRBJ1-5; D unclear. Germline V gene data show CDR1 as SEHNR and CDR2 as FQNEAQ (reference sequence). The CDR3 covers 13 residues. Trimming stripped 5 bases from V and 3 bases from J, with 8 bases between. CDR3 amino acids: CASSSNPNQPQHF. The DNA of the CDR3 is TGTGCCAGCAGCAGTAATCCCAATCAGCCCCAGCATTTT.

A note on this clone: Additional DNA sequences in this sample encode the identical CDR3. The chain is built from TRBV28 and TRBJ1-2; D perhaps matches TRBD1 (6 bases). Germline CDR1 reads MDHEN; CDR2 reads SYDVKM. The ends were cut back, 8 bases at V and 9 bases at J, with 25 bases in the middle. The CDR3 runs to 15 residues. The CDR3 spells CASGSGRRGFTSYTF. CDR3 nucleotide sequence: TGTGCCAGCGGGAGTGGGCGGAGGGGGTTTACCAGCTACACCTTC.

The chain joins TRBV7-2 to TRBJ2-7; a weak D match, TRBD1 (5 bases). Germline lookup yields CDR1 SGHTA and CDR2 FQGNSA. The CDR3 length is 14 residues. Trimming stripped 0 bases from V and 4 bases from J, with 10 bases between. The CDR3 is CASSLAARDYEQYF. CDR3 nucleotides: TGTGCCAGCAGCTTAGCGGCCAGGGATTACGAGCAGTACTTC.

The chain joins TRBV19 to TRBJ1-5; D remains ambiguous. Trimming removed 5 bases from V and 4 bases from J, with 9 bases in between. CDR3 size: 13 residues. Per the germline V gene, CDR1 is LNHDA and CDR2 is SQIVND (reference sequence). The CDR3 protein is CASSGGLNQPQHF. The DNA of the CDR3 is TGTGCCAGTAGTGGAGGTCTGAATCAGCCCCAGCATTTT.

This clone has a handful of counts. The chain joins TRBV19 to TRBJ2-2; TRBD1 matches at 8 bases. The CDR3 is 15 residues long. Trimming removed 6 bases from V and 6 bases from J; junction bases left unmatched: 9. The germline gives CDR1 LNHDA, CDR2 SQIVND (reference sequence). The CDR3 protein is CASSFLDRDAGELFF. In DNA form, the CDR3 reads TGTGCCAGTAGCTTCCTGGACAGGGATGCCGGGGAGCTGTTTTTT.

The CDR3 DNA reads TGTGCCAGCAGTTACGGATGGGGACTAGCGGACGAGCAGTACTTC. Translation gives CASSYGWGLADEQYF. The chain joins TRBV6-5 to TRBJ2-7, with 11 bases identical to TRBD2. V lost 2 bases, J lost 5 bases, and 5 bases stayed unmatched. This CDR3 spans 15 amino acids. Germline V gives CDR1 MNHEY, CDR2 SVGAGI.

CDR3 protein: CASSRQGAYNEQFF. The CDR3 nucleotides are TGCGCCAGCAGCCGCCAGGGGGCCTACAATGAGCAGTTCTTC. The genes are TRBV5-1 and TRBJ2-1; 7 bases align to TRBD1. The CDR3 length is 14 residues. After removal of 4 bases from V and 2 bases from J, the junction contained 3 bases not matched to a gene. Per the germline V gene, CDR1 is SGHRS and CDR2 is YFSETQ.

The chain links TRBV13 to TRBJ2-5, with 11 bases aligning to TRBD2. Germline-derived CDR1 and CDR2 are PRHDT and FYEKMQ (reference sequence). V lost 2 bases, J lost 5 bases, and 1 base stayed unmatched. The CDR3 is made up of 14 amino acids. The CDR3 region has the DNA TGTGCCAGCAGCTTAAGACTAGCGGGGGAGACCCAGTACTTC. It codes for CASSLRLAGETQYF. The whole variable domain, filled in from reference TRBV13 and TRBJ2-5, reads AAGVIQSPRHLIKEKRETATLKCYPIPRHDTVYWYQQGPGQDPQFLISFYEKMQSDKGSIPDRFSAQQFSDYHSELNMSSLELGDSALYFCASSLRLAGETQYFGPGTRLLVL.

The chain is built from TRBV6-1 and TRBJ2-5, with 10 bases that match TRBD1. J gave up 7 bases and V 6 bases, and 5 bases lay outside the gene matches. Looked up from germline, CDR1 is MNHNS and CDR2 is SASEGT. The CDR3 runs 13 residues. The CDR3 here is CASRMGQGSTQYF. The CDR3 DNA reads as TGTGCCAGCAGAATGGGACAGGGGTCGACCCAGTACTTC.

The rearrangement links TRBV11-3 to TRBJ2-3; no clear D. The CDR3 consists of 12 residues. The germline V gene has CDR1 SGHNT and CDR2 YENEEA. V lost 1 base to trimming and J lost 10 bases, with 9 bases between them. CDR3 protein: CASSLGPVPQYF. CDR3 DNA sequence: TGTGCCAGCAGCTTAGGCCCAGTTCCGCAGTATTTT.

The chain links TRBV28 to TRBJ2-7, with unresolved D. The CDR3 loop spans 11 amino acids. Germline-derived CDR1 and CDR2 are MDHEN and SYDVKM. V gave up 4 bases and J gave up 5 bases, with 6 bases separating them. The chain's CDR3 is CASSWRNEQYF. In nucleotides, the CDR3 is TGTGCCAGCAGTTGGCGGAACGAGCAGTACTTC.

This clone was seen only once. The chain employs TRBV5-1 and TRBJ2-3; no clear D gene. CDR1 and CDR2 from the germline V gene are SGHRS and YFSETQ. This CDR3 contains 13 residues. Deletions cut 0 bases from V and 2 bases from J, with 4 bases between. CDR3 amino acids: CASSLGLTDTQYF. Here the CDR3 DNA reads TGCGCCAGCAGCTTGGGACTCACAGATACGCAGTATTTT. The complete variable domain, with remaining parts taken from reference TRBV5-1 and TRBJ2-3, reads KAGVTQTPRYLIKTRGQQVTLSCSPISGHRSVSWYQQTPGQGLQFLFEYFSETQRNKGNFPGRFSGRQFSNSRSEMNVSTLELGDSALYLCASSLGLTDTQYFGPGTRLTVL.

This sequence joins TRBV18 and TRBJ1-1; D may be TRBD1 (5 bases). Germline V gives CDR1 KGHSH, CDR2 LQKENI. This CDR3 is built from 17 residues. V lost 4 bases, J lost 0 bases, and 18 bases lay in between. CDR3 in amino acids: CASSLSRGVNMNTEAFF. DNA of the CDR3: TGTGCCAGCTCACTCTCAAGGGGAGTAAATATGAACACTGAAGCTTTCTTT.

The rearrangement links TRBV6-6 to TRBJ1-1; D may be TRBD1 (6 bases). CDR3 length equals 14 residues. The germline V and J ends were trimmed by 2 bases and 4 bases, with 11 bases remaining between them. CDR1 is MNHNY and CDR2 is SVGAGI in the germline V gene (reference sequence). The CDR3 region has the DNA TGTGCCAGCAGTTACGCGGGGGCTAGCACTGAAGCTTTCTTT. Translation: CASSYAGASTEAFF.

The chain carries TRBV15 and TRBJ2-7; 8 positions match TRBD1. The germline CDR1 and CDR2 sequences are LNHNV and YYDKDF (reference sequence). CDR3 length: 16 residues. Germline trimming cut 5 bases from V and 1 base from J; bases unmatched to any gene: 10. CDR3 DNA sequence: TGTGCCACCAGCCCACCGCGGCGGGACAGGTCCTACGAGCAGTACTTC. This gives the protein CATSPPRRDRSYEQYF.